The clone carrying this T cell receptor beta chain was picked up one time. The method was immunoSEQ multiplex PCR; TCRdb's version includes in-frame clones alone and lacks a portion of them. The data hold over 150,000 clones, with roughly 83% observed a single time. This sample is part of a study of blood T cell repertoires in COVID-19. Germline V lookup: CDR1 KGHDR, CDR2 SFDVKD. The CDR3 totals 16 residues. The junction had 6 bases not matched to a gene; V was cut back by 3 bases and J by 2 bases. Sequenced input: peripheral blood. This chain uses TRBV24-1 with TRBJ2-3, with TRBD1 matching over 8 bases. The sequence came from a woman aged 55-70 years with acute or convalescent COVID-19. DNA of the CDR3: TGTGCCACCAGTGATCAACAGGGGGGTCACACAGATACGCAGTATTTT. Encoded protein: CATSDQQGGHTDTQYF.